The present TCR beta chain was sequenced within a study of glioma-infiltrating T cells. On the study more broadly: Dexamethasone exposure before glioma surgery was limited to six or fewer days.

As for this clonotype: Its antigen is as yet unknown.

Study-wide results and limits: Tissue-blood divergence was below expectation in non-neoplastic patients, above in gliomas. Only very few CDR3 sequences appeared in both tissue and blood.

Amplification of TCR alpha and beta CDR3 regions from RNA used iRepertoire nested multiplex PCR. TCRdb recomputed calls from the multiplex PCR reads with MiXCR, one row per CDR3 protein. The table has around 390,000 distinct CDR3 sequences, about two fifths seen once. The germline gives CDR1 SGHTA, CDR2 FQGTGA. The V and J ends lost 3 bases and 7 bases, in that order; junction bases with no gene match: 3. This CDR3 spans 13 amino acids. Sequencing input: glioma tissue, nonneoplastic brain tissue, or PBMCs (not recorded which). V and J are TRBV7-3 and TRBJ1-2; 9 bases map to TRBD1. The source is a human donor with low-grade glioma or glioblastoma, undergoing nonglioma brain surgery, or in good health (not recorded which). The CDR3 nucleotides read TGTGCCAGCAGCTTGGACAGGGGATCTGGCTACACCTTC. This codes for CASSLDRGSGYTF.